The TCR beta chain under discussion was sequenced for a study of T cells expressing NK-cell markers. From the 5' RACE reads, TCRdb lists one entry per CDR3 protein and no DNA. The listing contains about 110,000 distinct CDR3 sequences. Germline V lookup: CDR1 ENHRY, CDR2 SYGVKD. The CDR3 is 16 residues long. This TCR came from a woman aged 18 to 75 in good health. The specimen sequenced was blood T cells: a sorted CD56 or NKG2C T cell subset, CD4+ or CD8+ T cells, or bulk PBMC T cells (not recorded which). V usage is TRBV10-3 and J usage is TRBJ2-5; the D call of TRBD2 rests on TCRdb alone, since no DNA is present to check it. Here the CDR3 reads CAISESLATKQETQYF.